What follows are 32 T cell receptor beta chains derived from one specimen sequenced in a study of blood T cell repertoires in COVID-19. TCRdb's copy holds only in-frame clones and misses some; the assay was immunoSEQ multiplex PCR. This sample has a few hundred thousand clones; roughly 88% occur once, and the top ten carry over 2%. The sample taken for sequencing was PBMCs or T cells enriched from blood (not recorded which). These receptor sequences come from a man aged 30 to 45 who had recovered from COVID-19.

The genes are TRBV6-5 and TRBJ1-2; a weak D match, TRBD1 (5 bases). This CDR3 region has 15 residues. Germline values: CDR1 MNHEY, CDR2 SVGAGI. V was pared by 6 bases and J by 3 bases, with 17 bases between. This CDR3 reads CASRGGEGIDYGYTF. CDR3 nucleotide sequence: TGTGCCAGCAGGGGGGGAGAGGGGATTGACTATGGCTACACCTTC.

The CDR3 spells CASTGQGTNEKLFF. DNA of the CDR3: TGTGCCAGTACGGGACAGGGGACTAATGAAAAACTGTTTTTT. The chain uses TRBV19 and TRBJ1-4, with 10 positions matching TRBD1. Losses at the gene ends were 7 bases for V and 2 bases for J; bases not matched to a gene: 1. The CDR3 loop spans 14 amino acids. Germline assignment: CDR1 LNHDA and CDR2 SQIVND (reference sequence).

This clone was seen a few times. This sample includes further DNA sequences coding for the same CDR3. J is TRBJ1-5 and V is TRBV7-9; no clear D. The CDR3 sequence is 13 residues long. The ends were cut back, 4 bases at V and 8 bases at J, with 12 bases in the middle. Per germline, CDR1 SEHNR and CDR2 FQNEAQ (reference sequence). The CDR3 reads CASSSTGGEPQHF. The CDR3 DNA sequence: TGTGCCAGCAGCTCCACGGGAGGTGAGCCCCAGCATTTT.

The rearrangement links TRBV16 to TRBJ1-2, with 7 bases aligning to TRBD1. The CDR3 has 14 residues. Trimming cost V 4 bases and J 2 bases; bases outside gene matches: 4. CDR1 and CDR2 (germline): KGHSY, FQNENV. This CDR3 reads CASSRGGGNYGYTF. CDR3 coding DNA: TGTGCCAGCAGCCGAGGAGGGGGCAACTATGGCTACACCTTC.

In its sample, this clone was seen a few times. The chain carries TRBV5-1 and TRBJ2-5; 8 bases are shared with TRBD1. Germline CDR1 SGHRS, CDR2 YFSETQ. This CDR3 is built from 14 residues. Trimming cost V 4 bases and J 5 bases; bases outside gene matches: 7. For the CDR3, the DNA is TGCGCCAGCAGCCCCAGGGGGCCAGAGGAGACCCAGTACTTC. Translation: CASSPRGPEETQYF.

This clone was seen more than once but under ten times. The chain is built from TRBV12-3 or TRBV12-4 and TRBJ2-7, with D maybe TRBD2 (5 bases). Between the trimmed V and J ends, which lost 2 bases and 6 bases, there was a span of 11 bases. The CDR3 loop spans 13 amino acids. CDR3 sequence reads: CASSLTSEGEQYF. Written as DNA, the CDR3 is TGTGCCAGCAGTTTAACCTCCGAGGGCGAGCAGTACTTC.

This clone occurred once. The rearrangement uses TRBV3-1 (or the pseudogene TRBV3-2) and TRBJ2-3, with TRBD2 matching over 8 bases. Germline V gives CDR1 LGHDT, CDR2 YNNKEL (reference sequence). Germline trimming cut 4 bases from V and 5 bases from J; bases unmatched to any gene: 14. The CDR3 length is 17 residues. CDR3 sequence: CASSPWARGAEGDTQYF. The CDR3, as DNA: TGTGCCAGCAGCCCCTGGGCGCGGGGGGCCGAGGGAGATACGCAGTATTTT.

This chain connects TRBV28 to TRBJ1-5; maybe TRBD1 (6 bases). The CDR3 runs to 15 residues. Germline CDR1 MDHEN, CDR2 SYDVKM. Trimming pared 8 bases from V and 0 bases from J, leaving 14 bases between. The chain's CDR3 is CASGPGGYSNQPQHF. The CDR3 DNA follows: TGTGCCAGCGGCCCTGGGGGCTATAGCAATCAGCCCCAGCATTTT.

This clone was counted between two and nine times. The V call is TRBV12-3 or TRBV12-4, the J call TRBJ2-1, with D perhaps TRBD2 (5 bases). V was clipped by 6 bases and J by 4 bases, with 10 bases between them. The CDR3 is 13 residues long. The CDR3 sequence: CASSPGLYNEQFF. CDR3 DNA sequence: TGTGCCAGCAGCCCCGGACTTTACAATGAGCAGTTCTTC.

The chain recombines TRBV28 with TRBJ1-1; 7 nucleotides agree with TRBD1. CDR1 and CDR2 (germline): MDHEN, SYDVKM. The length of the CDR3 is 15 residues. Trimming at V came to 10 bases and at J to 4 bases, leaving 15 bases not matched to a gene. The CDR3 sequence: CATTLSTGTATEAFF. The CDR3 nucleotides read TGTGCCACCACCTTATCCACTGGGACAGCCACTGAAGCTTTCTTT.

This chain connects TRBV7-3 to TRBJ1-5; D is perhaps TRBD1 (5 bases). V was shortened by 0 bases and J by 6 bases, with 12 bases between the two germline ends. Germline loops: CDR1 SGHTA, CDR2 FQGTGA. The length of the CDR3 is 15 residues. The CDR3 here is CASSLTSGIGQPQHF. The CDR3 DNA follows: TGTGCCAGCAGCTTAACTTCAGGGATAGGTCAGCCCCAGCATTTT.

The CDR3 sequence: CASSLDSYLNTGELFF. CDR3 in DNA: TGTGCCAGCAGCTTGGACTCCTACTTGAACACCGGGGAGCTGTTTTTT. This chain connects TRBV7-9 to TRBJ2-2, with D maybe TRBD2 (5 bases). CDR3 size: 16 residues. CDR1 is SEHNR and CDR2 is FQNEAQ in the germline V gene (reference sequence). V was pared by 3 bases and J by 1 base, with 12 bases between.

The chain joins TRBV2 to TRBJ2-5; D is ambiguous. Germline CDR1 reads SNHLY; CDR2 reads FYNNEI. This CDR3 spans 14 amino acids. Trimming shortened V by 4 bases and J by 5 bases, and 14 bases separated the two germline ends. This chain's CDR3 is CASSVVVAGETQYF. The DNA for the CDR3 is TGTGCCAGCAGTGTTGTAGTAGCCGGGGAGACCCAGTACTTC.

This clone has only a few counts. The chain couples TRBV9 to TRBJ2-7; D is possibly TRBD1 (5 bases). The CDR3 sequence is 14 residues long. V lost 2 bases, J lost 5 bases, and 14 bases lay in between. Germline lookup yields CDR1 SGDLS and CDR2 YYNGEE. Here the CDR3 reads CASSVRQGSHEQYF. The CDR3 nucleotides read TGTGCCAGCAGCGTGAGGCAGGGTTCCCACGAGCAGTACTTC. The entire variable domain, with the rest obtained from reference TRBV9 and TRBJ2-7, is as follows: DSGVTQTPKHLITATGQRVTLRCSPRSGDLSVYWYQQSLDQGLQFLIQYYNGEERAKGNILERFSAQQFPDLHSELNLSSLELGDSALYFCASSVRQGSHEQYFGPGTRLTVT.

The chain recombines TRBV14 with TRBJ2-1, with 8 bases matching TRBD1. The CDR3 extends over 18 amino acids. Per germline, CDR1 SGHDN and CDR2 FVKESK. The V and J ends lost 3 bases and 1 base, in that order; junction bases with no gene match: 11. The CDR3 sequence is CASSQWIPGQVSYNEQFF. DNA of the CDR3: TGTGCCAGCAGCCAGTGGATACCGGGACAGGTTTCCTACAATGAGCAGTTCTTC. The full variable domain, completed using reference TRBV14 and TRBJ2-1, is EAGVTQFPSHSVIEKGQTVTLRCDPISGHDNLYWYRRVMGKEIKFLLHFVKESKQDESGMPNNRFLAERTGGTYSTLKVQPAELEDSGVYFCASSQWIPGQVSYNEQFFGPGTRLTVL.

This chain joins TRBV18 and TRBJ2-7, with 7 bases that match TRBD2. V trimming: 0 bases; J trimming: 5 bases; junction bases outside the gene matches: 7. The CDR3 extends over 15 amino acids. From germline, CDR1 is KGHSH and CDR2 LQKENI. The CDR3 loop reads CASSPPGTNRDEQYF. In DNA form, the CDR3 reads TGTGCCAGCTCACCACCCGGGACTAATCGCGACGAGCAGTACTTC. Full variable domain (outside the CDR3, taken from reference TRBV18 and TRBJ2-7): NAGVMQNPRHLVRRRGQEARLRCSPMKGHSHVYWYRQLPEEGLKFMVYLQKENIIDESGMPKERFSAEFPKEGPSILRIQQVVRGDSAAYFCASSPPGTNRDEQYFGPGTRLTVT.

The CDR3 nucleotides read TGTGCCAGCAGCGCGGGACAGGGTGTGGGAAAACTGTTTTTT. This encodes CASSAGQGVGKLFF. The gene calls are TRBV9 and TRBJ1-4, with 9 bases fitting TRBD1. The V gene end was trimmed by 3 bases and the J gene end by 10 bases; junction bases not matched to a gene: 7. The CDR3 spans 14 residues. Germline V CDR1 and CDR2: SGDLS, YYNGEE. Full variable domain (outside the CDR3, taken from reference TRBV9 and TRBJ1-4): DSGVTQTPKHLITATGQRVTLRCSPRSGDLSVYWYQQSLDQGLQFLIQYYNGEERAKGNILERFSAQQFPDLHSELNLSSLELGDSALYFCASSAGQGVGKLFFGSGTQLSVL.

V and J are TRBV5-1 and TRBJ1-1; tentatively, D is TRBD1 (5 bases). The CDR3 is 16 amino acids. Germline V CDR1 and CDR2: SGHRS, YFSETQ. V dropped 3 bases and J dropped 1 base, with 16 bases sitting between them. In DNA, the CDR3 is TGCGCCAGCAGCTCGGGAGGGCCAAGGGGGAACACTGAAGCTTTCTTT. The encoded protein is CASSSGGPRGNTEAFF. The variable domain in full, completed from reference TRBV5-1 and TRBJ1-1, reads KAGVTQTPRYLIKTRGQQVTLSCSPISGHRSVSWYQQTPGQGLQFLFEYFSETQRNKGNFPGRFSGRQFSNSRSEMNVSTLELGDSALYLCASSSGGPRGNTEAFFGQGTRLTVV.

The chain links TRBV5-6 to TRBJ1-5; no firm D call. Per the germline V gene, CDR1 is SGHDT and CDR2 is YYEEEE. The CDR3 loop spans 14 amino acids. Trimming cost V 4 bases and J 3 bases, with 11 bases left between them. DNA for the CDR3: TGTGCCAGCAGCAGAGGTGGTTTCAATCAGCCCCAGCATTTT. This gives the protein CASSRGGFNQPQHF.

The chain uses TRBV4-1 and TRBJ1-1; no definite D call. The CDR3 covers 15 residues. Germline V lookup: CDR1 MGHRA, CDR2 YSYEKL. Trimming cost V 7 bases and J 4 bases, with 19 bases left between them. The CDR3 reads CASTTLFGVGTEAFF. Written as DNA, the CDR3 is TGCGCCAGCACCACTCTATTCGGGGTCGGCACTGAAGCTTTCTTT.

The chain couples TRBV7-9 to TRBJ2-1, with 7 bases matching TRBD2. CDR1 is SEHNR, CDR2 FQNEAQ, per germline (reference sequence). This CDR3 has 16 amino acids. V dropped 2 bases and J dropped 5; count of bases not matched to a gene: 9. The CDR3 reads CASSLPAGRYNNEQFF. Here the CDR3 DNA reads TGTGCCAGCAGCTTACCAGCGGGGCGATACAACAATGAGCAGTTCTTC.

J is TRBJ2-5 and V is TRBV6-5; 10 positions agree with TRBD2. Looked up from germline, CDR1 is MNHEY and CDR2 is SVGAGI. J was trimmed by 2 bases and V by 6 bases; bases with no gene match: 6. This CDR3 spans 15 amino acids. Here the CDR3 DNA reads TGTGCCAGCAGCAGCCTAGCGGGGGCACAAGAGACCCAGTACTTC. Residues: CASSSLAGAQETQYF.

The V and J genes are TRBV5-6 and TRBJ1-4, with D uncertain. Trimming pared 3 bases from V and 5 bases from J, leaving 17 bases between. Germline assignment: CDR1 SGHDT and CDR2 YYEEEE. This CDR3 comprises 16 residues. The DNA for the CDR3 is TGTGCCAGCAGCTCCGCCTCCCGCGGGGTAAATGAAAAACTGTTTTTT. It translates to CASSSASRGVNEKLFF.

V is TRBV4-1 and J is TRBJ1-2; D gene ambiguous. The V end was cut by 5 bases, the J end by 6 bases, with 19 bases between. Germline values: CDR1 MGHRA, CDR2 YSYEKL. The CDR3 loop spans 15 amino acids. Written as DNA, the CDR3 is TGCGCCAGCAGCAGAGCCGATCCCTACCGGGATGGCTACACCTTC. Protein sequence: CASSRADPYRDGYTF.

V is TRBV2 and J is TRBJ1-1; 9 bases match TRBD1. This CDR3 is built from 11 residues. Germline loops: CDR1 SNHLY, CDR2 FYNNEI. V shed 6 bases and J 12 bases; nucleotides not matched to a gene: 5. This CDR3 is CASSIQGAPFF. The DNA of the CDR3 is TGTGCCAGCAGCATACAGGGGGCCCCTTTCTTT.

The chain has TRBV27 and TRBJ1-2; 9 nucleotides match TRBD1. Germline CDR1 and CDR2: MNHEY and SMNVEV (reference sequence). This CDR3 is 15 amino acids long. Trimming took 3 bases from V and 4 from J; bases not matched to a gene: 6. The CDR3 DNA is TGTGCCAGCAGTTTCTCGGGACAGGGTAGCTATGGCTACACCTTC. It translates to CASSFSGQGSYGYTF.

This rearrangement joins TRBV30 to TRBJ2-1, with TRBD2 identical over 13 bases. Per the germline V gene, CDR1 is GTSNPN and CDR2 is SVGIG (reference sequence). The CDR3 is 15 residues long. With V trimmed by 5 bases and J by 4 bases, 5 bases remained unmatched. CDR3 nucleotide sequence: TGTGCCTGGGCGACTAGCGGGGGGAATTACAATGAGCAGTTCTTC. This codes for CAWATSGGNYNEQFF.

The J gene is TRBJ2-2, the V gene TRBV9; 10 bases align to TRBD2. V gave up 2 bases and J gave up 0 bases; unmatched junction bases: 16. The CDR3 covers 21 residues. CDR1 SGDLS and CDR2 YYNGEE come from the germline V gene. DNA of the CDR3: TGTGCCAGCAGCGTCGGAAGGCGATTAGCGGGGGGTTCCGCGAACACCGGGGAGCTGTTTTTT. It yields the protein CASSVGRRLAGGSANTGELFF.

The CDR3 loop reads CASSLIAGSYNEQFF. CDR3 DNA sequence: TGTGCCAGCAGCCTGATAGCGGGCTCCTACAATGAGCAGTTCTTC. The chain recombines TRBV14 with TRBJ2-1, with 7 bases identical to TRBD2. This CDR3 region has 15 residues. Germline trimming cut 4 bases from V and 0 bases from J; bases unmatched to any gene: 3. CDR1 and CDR2 (germline): SGHDN, FVKESK.

The chain carries TRBV14 and TRBJ2-2; D is unresolved. Germline CDR1 is SGHDN and CDR2 is FVKESK. The germline V and J ends were trimmed by 6 bases and 4 bases, with 12 bases remaining between them. The CDR3 is made up of 14 amino acids. The CDR3 region is CASSYFGGTGELFF. The CDR3 bases are TGTGCCAGCAGTTATTTCGGCGGCACCGGGGAGCTGTTTTTT.

To note about this clone: The junction does not match germline at one end; this may be a read error. The J gene is TRBJ1-2, the V gene TRBV6-5; TRBD1 agrees at 10 bases. The CDR3 runs 13 residues. Germline V gene data show CDR1 as MNHEY and CDR2 as SVGAGI. The DNA of the CDR3 is TGTGCCAGCATCTCCCAGGGACAGGGGAAATTTGCCTTC. Translating gives CASISQGQGKFAF.

The chain recombines TRBV9 with TRBJ1-2; 7 bases fit TRBD1. V was clipped by 0 bases and J by 7 bases; unmatched bases: 9. This CDR3 is built from 15 residues. Germline-derived CDR1 and CDR2 are SGDLS and YYNGEE. DNA of the CDR3: TGTGCCAGCAGCGTAGTTGGCAGGGGGTCTACTGGCTACACCTTC. It specifies CASSVVGRGSTGYTF.